Each of the 13 T cell receptor beta chains below was sequenced from the same sample in a study of yellow fever vaccine responses in identical twins. TCRdb redid the calling of the RT-PCR reads with MiXCR, one entry per CDR3 protein. The top ten clones hold approximately 25% of a sample with approximately 1,000 distinct CDR3 sequences, roughly 80% of them seen once. Sample: T cells from blood (PBMCs), unsorted or a sorted subset (not recorded which), taken before or after yellow fever vaccination (not recorded which). The receptors were gathered from a female donor who received the yellow fever vaccine.

The rearrangement joins TRBV7-2 to TRBJ1-2, with D tentatively TRBD1 (6 bases). Germline values: CDR1 SGHTA, CDR2 FQGNSA. The CDR3 totals 16 residues. V was shortened by 0 bases and J by 8 bases, with 19 bases between the two germline ends. The CDR3 DNA reads as TGTGCCAGCAGCTTAGCGCCCCAGGCAGGGGTCGGGGGCTACACCTTC. Protein: CASSLAPQAGVGGYTF.

J is TRBJ2-7 and V is TRBV10-3, with a weak D call TRBD1 (5 bases). Trimming removed 0 bases from V and 2 bases from J, with 5 bases in between. Germline V gene data show CDR1 as ENHRY and CDR2 as SYGVKD. The CDR3 is 13 residues long. The CDR3 coding sequence is TGTGCCATCAGTGAGTCAGGGGCCTACGAGCAGTACGTC. Its translation is CAISESGAYEQYV.

To note about this clonotype: Germline is not matched at one junction end, which may reflect a read error. The chain links TRBV6-1 to TRBJ2-7; the D is unclear. The CDR3 is 10 residues long. Germline CDR1 and CDR2: MNHNS and SASEGT. The CDR3 loop reads CASREDDQYF. The CDR3 coding sequence is TGTGCCAGCAGAGAGGACGACCAGTACTTC.

The J gene is TRBJ2-1, the V gene TRBV5-6; a weak D match, TRBD2 (6 bases). V lost 2 bases, J lost 3 bases, and 12 bases lay in between. The germline CDR1 and CDR2 sequences are SGHDT and YYEEEE. The CDR3 has 15 amino acids. This CDR3 is CASSFEDSGYNEQFF. The CDR3 bases are TGTGCCAGCAGCTTTGAGGATAGCGGCTACAATGAGCAGTTCTTC.

Concerning this clonotype: A junction end diverges from the germline sequence, so it may reflect a read error. The chain has TRBV9 and TRBJ2-5, with 8 bases identical to TRBD1. Germline V CDR1 and CDR2: SGDLS, YYNGEE. This CDR3 contains 15 residues. DNA for the CDR3: TGTGCCAGCAGCGTGGTGGACAGGGTACAAGAGGCCCAGTACTTC. Translated: CASSVVDRVQEAQYF.

This clonotype was seen only once. The rearrangement uses TRBV4-3 and TRBJ2-1; 9 bases are shared with TRBD2. The V and J ends lost 1 base and 9 bases, in that order; junction bases with no gene match: 10. The CDR3 is made up of 16 amino acids. Germline V gene data show CDR1 as LGHNA and CDR2 as YSLEER. The CDR3 DNA follows: TGCGCCAGCAGCCAAGCAGTCAGCGGGGGGAGTGTTGAGCAGTTCTTC. Amino acids: CASSQAVSGGSVEQFF.

A single count supports this clonotype. This sequence joins TRBV11-3 and TRBJ2-3; tentatively, D is TRBD2 (7 bases). Germline CDR1 SGHNT, CDR2 YENEEA. V shed 3 bases and J shed 4 bases, with 17 bases lying between them. The CDR3 covers 16 residues. CDR3 DNA sequence: TGTGCCAGCAGCTTGACCCCTGGGGGGGGCGCAGATACGCAGTATTTT. Its protein is CASSLTPGGGADTQYF.

This clonotype was recorded once. The chain is built from TRBV11-1 and TRBJ2-7; tentative D call: TRBD1 (6 bases). V lost 4 bases and J lost 2, with 12 bases in between. The length of the CDR3 is 14 residues. Germline V gives CDR1 SGHAT, CDR2 FQDESV (reference sequence). The DNA of the CDR3 is TGTGCCAGCAGCTACAGTGGACAGCCCTACGAGCAGTACTTC. Protein: CASSYSGQPYEQYF.

The chain uses TRBV5-4 and TRBJ2-2, with no clear D. Per germline, CDR1 SGHNT and CDR2 YYREEE (reference sequence). The CDR3 spans 13 residues. Trimming removed 0 bases at V and 5 bases at J, with 5 bases between. CDR3 amino acids: CASSLAVTGELFF. Written as DNA, the CDR3 is TGTGCCAGCAGCTTGGCTGTTACCGGGGAGCTGTTTTTT.

The chain recombines TRBV28 with TRBJ1-6; 8 bases map to TRBD1. Trimming removed 3 bases from V and 6 bases from J; junction bases left unmatched: 4. This CDR3 comprises 15 residues. Germline CDR1 MDHEN, CDR2 SYDVKM. The CDR3 loop reads CASSFVGQVNSPLHF. The CDR3 bases are TGTGCCAGCAGTTTCGTGGGACAGGTTAATTCACCCCTCCACTTT.

The V and J genes are TRBV24-1 and TRBJ2-7, with 7 bases aligning to TRBD2. The CDR3 is made up of 15 amino acids. The germline gives CDR1 KGHDR, CDR2 SFDVKD. J lost 6 bases, V lost 2 bases, and 9 bases had no gene match. The CDR3 region has the DNA TGTGCCACCAGTGATTCGAGGGAGGGCGGGCTCGAGCAGTACTTC. This sequence encodes CATSDSREGGLEQYF.

The chain links TRBV11-1 to TRBJ2-7; the match to TRBD1 covers 9 bases. The CDR3 is 15 residues long. CDR1 is SGHAT and CDR2 is FQDESV in the germline V gene (reference sequence). Unmatched junction bases numbered 10, after V lost 4 bases and J lost 6 bases. In DNA, the CDR3 is TGTGCCAGCAGCTCTTACCGGGACAGGGAGGGCGAGCAGTACTTC. Encoded protein: CASSSYRDREGEQYF.

The gene calls are TRBV4-1 and TRBJ1-1; 11 bases align to TRBD1. There are 15 residues in the CDR3. Germline V gives CDR1 MGHRA, CDR2 YSYEKL. V dropped 6 bases and J dropped 5; count of bases not matched to a gene: 8. The CDR3 region is CASSNTGTGGTEAFF. The CDR3 nucleotides read TGCGCCAGCAGTAATACCGGGACAGGGGGGACTGAAGCTTTCTTT.